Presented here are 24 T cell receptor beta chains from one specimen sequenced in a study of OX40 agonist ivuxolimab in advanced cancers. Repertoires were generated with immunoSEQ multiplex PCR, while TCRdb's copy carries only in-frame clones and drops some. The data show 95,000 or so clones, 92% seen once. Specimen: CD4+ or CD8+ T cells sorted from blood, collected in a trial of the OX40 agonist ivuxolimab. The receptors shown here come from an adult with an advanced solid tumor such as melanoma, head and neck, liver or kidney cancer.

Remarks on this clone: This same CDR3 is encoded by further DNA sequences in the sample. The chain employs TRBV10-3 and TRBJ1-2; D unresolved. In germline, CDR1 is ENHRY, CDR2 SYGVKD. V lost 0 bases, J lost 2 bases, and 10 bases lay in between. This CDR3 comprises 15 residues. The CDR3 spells CAISESVGTNYGYTF. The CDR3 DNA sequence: TGTGCCATCAGTGAGTCGGTCGGCACCAACTATGGCTACACCTTC.

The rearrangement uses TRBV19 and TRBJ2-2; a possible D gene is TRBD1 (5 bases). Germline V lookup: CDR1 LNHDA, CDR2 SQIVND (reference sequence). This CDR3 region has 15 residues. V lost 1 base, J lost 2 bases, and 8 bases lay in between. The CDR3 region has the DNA TGTGCCAGTAGTATAGCAGGGCGAAACACCGGGGAGCTGTTTTTT. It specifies CASSIAGRNTGELFF.

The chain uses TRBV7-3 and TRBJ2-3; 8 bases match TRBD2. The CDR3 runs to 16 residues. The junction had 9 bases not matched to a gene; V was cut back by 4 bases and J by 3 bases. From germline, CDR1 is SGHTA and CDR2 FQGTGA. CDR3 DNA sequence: TGTGCCAGCAGCTACGGCGCGGGGGGAAGGACAGATACGCAGTATTTT. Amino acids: CASSYGAGGRTDTQYF.

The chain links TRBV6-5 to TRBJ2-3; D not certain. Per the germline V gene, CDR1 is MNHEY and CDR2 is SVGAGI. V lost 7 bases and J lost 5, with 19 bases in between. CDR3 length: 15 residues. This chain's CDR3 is CASTKGGPPGDTQYF. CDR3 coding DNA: TGTGCCAGCACCAAGGGTGGGCCTCCGGGAGATACGCAGTATTTT.

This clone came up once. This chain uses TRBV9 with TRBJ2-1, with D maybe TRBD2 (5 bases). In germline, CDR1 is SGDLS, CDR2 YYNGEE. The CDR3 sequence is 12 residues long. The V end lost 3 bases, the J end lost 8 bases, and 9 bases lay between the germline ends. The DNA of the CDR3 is TGTGCCAGCAGCGCCTCCGGGGATGAGCAGTTCTTC. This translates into CASSASGDEQFF.

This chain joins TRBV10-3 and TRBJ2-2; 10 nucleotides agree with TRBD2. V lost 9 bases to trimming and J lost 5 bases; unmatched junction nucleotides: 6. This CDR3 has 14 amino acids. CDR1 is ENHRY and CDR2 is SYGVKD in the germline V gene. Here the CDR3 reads CAILAGGGTGELFF. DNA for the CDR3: TGTGCCATTTTAGCGGGAGGAGGTACCGGGGAGCTGTTTTTT.

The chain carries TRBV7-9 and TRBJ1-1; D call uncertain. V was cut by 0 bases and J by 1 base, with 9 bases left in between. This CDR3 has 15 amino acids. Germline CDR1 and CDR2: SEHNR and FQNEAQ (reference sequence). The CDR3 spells CASSLAPPGNTEAFF. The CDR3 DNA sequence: TGTGCCAGCAGCTTAGCCCCTCCCGGGAACACTGAAGCTTTCTTT.

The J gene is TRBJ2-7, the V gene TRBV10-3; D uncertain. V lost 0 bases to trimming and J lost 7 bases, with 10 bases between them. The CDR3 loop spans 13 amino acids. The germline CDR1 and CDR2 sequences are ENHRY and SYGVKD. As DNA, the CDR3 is TGTGCCATCAGTGAGTCGACGACCCCGGAGCAGTACTTC. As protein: CAISESTTPEQYF.

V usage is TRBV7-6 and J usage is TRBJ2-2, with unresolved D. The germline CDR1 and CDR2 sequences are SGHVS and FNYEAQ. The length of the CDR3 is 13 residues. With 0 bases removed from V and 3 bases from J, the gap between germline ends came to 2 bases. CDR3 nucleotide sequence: TGTGCCAGCAGCTTAGCAGACACCGGGGAGCTGTTTTTT. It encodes CASSLADTGELFF.

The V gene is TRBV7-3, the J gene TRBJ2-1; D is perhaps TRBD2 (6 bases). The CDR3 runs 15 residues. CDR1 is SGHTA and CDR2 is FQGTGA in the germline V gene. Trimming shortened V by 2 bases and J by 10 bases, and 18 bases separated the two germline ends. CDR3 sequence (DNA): TGTGCCAGCAGCTTACCTCCCGGGACTCGGGGGGAGCAGTTCTTC. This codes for CASSLPPGTRGEQFF.

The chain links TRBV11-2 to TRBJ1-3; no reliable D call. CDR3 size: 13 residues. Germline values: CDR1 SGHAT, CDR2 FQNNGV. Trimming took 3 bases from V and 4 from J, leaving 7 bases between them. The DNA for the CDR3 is TGTGCCAGCAGCTTGATTCTGGGAAACACCATATATTTT. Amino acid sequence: CASSLILGNTIYF.

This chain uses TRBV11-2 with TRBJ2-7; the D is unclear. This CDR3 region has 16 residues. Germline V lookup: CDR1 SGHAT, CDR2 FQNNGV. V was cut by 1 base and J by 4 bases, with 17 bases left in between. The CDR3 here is CASSLAFGRIEYEQYF. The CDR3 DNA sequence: TGTGCCAGCAGCTTAGCGTTTGGCCGAATAGAATACGAGCAGTACTTC. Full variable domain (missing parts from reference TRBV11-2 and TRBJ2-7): EAGVAQSPRYKIIEKRQSVAFWCNPISGHATLYWYQQILGQGPKLLIQFQNNGVVDDSQLPKDRFSAERLKGVDSTLKIQPAKLEDSAVYLCASSLAFGRIEYEQYFGPGTRLTVT.

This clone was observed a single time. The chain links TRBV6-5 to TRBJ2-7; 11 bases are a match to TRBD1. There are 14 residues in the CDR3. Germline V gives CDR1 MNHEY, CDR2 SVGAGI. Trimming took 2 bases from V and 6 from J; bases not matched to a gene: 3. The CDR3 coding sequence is TGTGCCAGCAGTTACGATGGGACAGGGGGCGAGCAGTACTTC. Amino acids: CASSYDGTGGEQYF.

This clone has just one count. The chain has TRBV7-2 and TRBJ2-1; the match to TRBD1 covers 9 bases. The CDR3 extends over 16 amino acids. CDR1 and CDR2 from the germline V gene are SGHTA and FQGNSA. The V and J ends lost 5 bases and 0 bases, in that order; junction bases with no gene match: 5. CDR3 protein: CASSRDRASSYNEQFF. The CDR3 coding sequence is TGTGCCAGCAGCCGGGACAGGGCTAGCTCCTACAATGAGCAGTTCTTC.

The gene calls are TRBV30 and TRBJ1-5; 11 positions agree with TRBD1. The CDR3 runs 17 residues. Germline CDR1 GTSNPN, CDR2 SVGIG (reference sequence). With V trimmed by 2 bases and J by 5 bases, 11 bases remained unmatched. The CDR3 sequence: CAWSSRTGGPRDQPQHF. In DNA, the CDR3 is TGTGCCTGGAGTTCCCGGACAGGGGGCCCCCGGGATCAGCCCCAGCATTTT.

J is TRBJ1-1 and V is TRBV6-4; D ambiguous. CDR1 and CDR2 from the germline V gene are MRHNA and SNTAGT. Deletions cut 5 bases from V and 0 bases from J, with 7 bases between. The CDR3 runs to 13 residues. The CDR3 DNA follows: TGTGCCAGCAGTCCAGAAATGAACACTGAAGCTTTCTTT. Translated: CASSPEMNTEAFF.

The CDR3 is CASSSGLGPDTQYF. The CDR3 DNA reads as TGTGCCAGCAGCTCCGGACTCGGCCCAGATACGCAGTATTTT. The chain is built from TRBV11-3 and TRBJ2-3, with D perhaps matching TRBD2 (5 bases). V shed 4 bases and J shed 4 bases, with 12 bases lying between them. The CDR3 extends over 14 amino acids. CDR1 SGHNT and CDR2 YENEEA come from the germline V gene.

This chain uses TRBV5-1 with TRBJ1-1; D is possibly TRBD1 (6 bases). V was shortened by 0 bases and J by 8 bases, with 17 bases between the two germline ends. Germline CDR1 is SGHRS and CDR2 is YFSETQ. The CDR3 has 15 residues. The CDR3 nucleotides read TGCGCCAGCAGCTTGGAGGCCCAGGTGACAGGCGAAGCTTTCTTT. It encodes CASSLEAQVTGEAFF.

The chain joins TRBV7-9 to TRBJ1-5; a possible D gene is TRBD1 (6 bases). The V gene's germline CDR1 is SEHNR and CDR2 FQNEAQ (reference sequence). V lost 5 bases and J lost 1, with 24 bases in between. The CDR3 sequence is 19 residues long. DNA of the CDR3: TGTGCCAGCAGCGGCCTACAGGGAAGAGGTTCAAGAAGCAATCAGCCCCAGCATTTT. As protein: CASSGLQGRGSRSNQPQHF. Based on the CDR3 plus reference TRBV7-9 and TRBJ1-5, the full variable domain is DTGVSQNPRHKITKRGQNVTFRCDPISEHNRLYWYRQTLGQGPEFLTYFQNEAQLEKSRLLSDRFSAERPKGSFSTLEIQRTEQGDSAMYLCASSGLQGRGSRSNQPQHFGDGTRLSIL.

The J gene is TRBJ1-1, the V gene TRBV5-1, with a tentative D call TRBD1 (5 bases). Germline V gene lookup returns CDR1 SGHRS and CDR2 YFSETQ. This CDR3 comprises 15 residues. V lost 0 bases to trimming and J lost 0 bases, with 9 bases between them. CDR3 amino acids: CASSLAVTVNTEAFF. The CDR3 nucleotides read TGCGCCAGCAGCTTGGCCGTGACAGTGAACACTGAAGCTTTCTTT.

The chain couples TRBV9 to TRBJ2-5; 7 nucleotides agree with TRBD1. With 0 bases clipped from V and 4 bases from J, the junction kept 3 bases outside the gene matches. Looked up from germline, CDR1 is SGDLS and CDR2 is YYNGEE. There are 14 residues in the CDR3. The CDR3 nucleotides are TGTGCCAGCAGCGTAGCTGGGACAGCAGAGACCCAGTACTTC. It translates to CASSVAGTAETQYF.

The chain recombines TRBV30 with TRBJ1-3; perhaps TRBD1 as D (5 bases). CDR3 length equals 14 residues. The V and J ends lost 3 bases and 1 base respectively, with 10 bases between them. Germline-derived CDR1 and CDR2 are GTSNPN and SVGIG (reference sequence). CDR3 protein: CAWSLRQSGNTIYF. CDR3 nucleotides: TGTGCCTGGAGCTTGAGACAGTCTGGAAACACCATATATTTT.

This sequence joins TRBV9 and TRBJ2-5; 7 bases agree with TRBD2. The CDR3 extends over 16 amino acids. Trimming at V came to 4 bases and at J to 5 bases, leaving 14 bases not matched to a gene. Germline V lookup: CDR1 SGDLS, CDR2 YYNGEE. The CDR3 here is CASSPAGGFGGETQYF. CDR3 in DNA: TGTGCCAGCAGCCCAGCCGGAGGGTTCGGGGGGGAGACCCAGTACTTC.

In nucleotides, the CDR3 is TGCGCCAGCAGCTTGGATAGGGGAGGTCGTGAGCAGTACTTC. Amino acids: CASSLDRGGREQYF. The chain combines TRBV5-1 with TRBJ2-7, with D tentatively TRBD2 (6 bases). V dropped 0 bases and J dropped 7 bases, with 14 bases sitting between them. The CDR3 is 14 residues long. Germline CDR1 is SGHRS and CDR2 is YFSETQ.